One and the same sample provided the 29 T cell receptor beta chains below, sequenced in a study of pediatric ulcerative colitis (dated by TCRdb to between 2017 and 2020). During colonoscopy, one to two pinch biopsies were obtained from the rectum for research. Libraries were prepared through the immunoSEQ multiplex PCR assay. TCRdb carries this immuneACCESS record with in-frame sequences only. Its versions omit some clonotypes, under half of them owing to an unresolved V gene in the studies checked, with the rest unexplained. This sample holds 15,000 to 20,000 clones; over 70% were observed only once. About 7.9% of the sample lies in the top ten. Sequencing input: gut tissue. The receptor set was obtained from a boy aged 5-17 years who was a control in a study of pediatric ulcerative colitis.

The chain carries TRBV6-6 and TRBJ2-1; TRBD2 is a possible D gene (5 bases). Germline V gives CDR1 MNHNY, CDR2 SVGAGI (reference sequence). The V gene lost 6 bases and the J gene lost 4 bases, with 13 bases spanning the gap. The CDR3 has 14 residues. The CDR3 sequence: CASRPLATYNEQFF. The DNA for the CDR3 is TGTGCCAGCAGGCCGCTAGCCACATACAATGAGCAGTTCTTC.

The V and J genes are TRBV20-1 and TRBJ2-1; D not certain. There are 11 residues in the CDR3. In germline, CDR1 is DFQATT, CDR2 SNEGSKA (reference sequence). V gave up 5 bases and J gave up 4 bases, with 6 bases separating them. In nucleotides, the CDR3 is TGCAGTGCTGGGGAATACAATGAGCAGTTCTTC. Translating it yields CSAGEYNEQFF.

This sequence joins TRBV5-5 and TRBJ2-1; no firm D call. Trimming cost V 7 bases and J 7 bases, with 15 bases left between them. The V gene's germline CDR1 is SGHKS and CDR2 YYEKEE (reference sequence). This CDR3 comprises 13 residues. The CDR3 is CASFLPSQNEQFF. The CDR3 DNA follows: TGTGCCAGCTTCCTTCCCAGCCAGAATGAGCAGTTCTTC.

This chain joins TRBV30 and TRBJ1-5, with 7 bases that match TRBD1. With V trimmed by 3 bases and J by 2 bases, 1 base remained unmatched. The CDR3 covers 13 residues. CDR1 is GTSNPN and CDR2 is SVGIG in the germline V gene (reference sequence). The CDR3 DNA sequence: TGTGCCTGGAGAGACAGGGGCAATCAGCCCCAGCATTTT. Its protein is CAWRDRGNQPQHF.

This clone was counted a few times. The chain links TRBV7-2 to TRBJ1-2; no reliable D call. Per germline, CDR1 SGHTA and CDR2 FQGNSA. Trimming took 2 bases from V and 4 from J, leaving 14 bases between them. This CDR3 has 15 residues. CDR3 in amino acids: CASSLNSPTVYGYTF. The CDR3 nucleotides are TGTGCCAGCAGCTTAAACAGTCCAACGGTCTATGGCTACACCTTC. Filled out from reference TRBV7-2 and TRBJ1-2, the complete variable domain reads GAGVSQSPSNKVTEKGKDVELRCDPISGHTALYWYRQSLGQGLEFLIYFQGNSAPDKSGLPSDRFSAERTGGSVSTLTIQRTQQEDSAVYLCASSLNSPTVYGYTFGSGTRLTVV.

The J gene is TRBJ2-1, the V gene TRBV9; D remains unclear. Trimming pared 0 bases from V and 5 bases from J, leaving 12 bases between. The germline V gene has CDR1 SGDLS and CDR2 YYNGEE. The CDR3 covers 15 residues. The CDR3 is CASSVDGASDNEQFF. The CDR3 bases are TGTGCCAGCAGCGTAGATGGTGCCTCAGACAATGAGCAGTTCTTC.

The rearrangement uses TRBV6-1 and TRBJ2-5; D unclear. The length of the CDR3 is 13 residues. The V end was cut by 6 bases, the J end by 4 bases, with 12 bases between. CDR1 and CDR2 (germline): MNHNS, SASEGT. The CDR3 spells CASRTRSGETQYF. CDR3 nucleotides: TGTGCCAGCAGGACCAGAAGTGGAGAGACCCAGTACTTC.

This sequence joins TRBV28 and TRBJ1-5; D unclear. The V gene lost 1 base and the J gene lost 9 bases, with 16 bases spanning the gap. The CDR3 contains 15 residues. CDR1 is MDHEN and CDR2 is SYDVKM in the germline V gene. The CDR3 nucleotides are TGTGCCAGCAGTTTATATTTTTCGGGGATCCGGCCCCAGCATTTT. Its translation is CASSLYFSGIRPQHF. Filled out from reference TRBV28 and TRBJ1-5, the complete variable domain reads DVKVTQSSRYLVKRTGEKVFLECVQDMDHENMFWYRQDPGLGLRLIYFSYDVKMKEKGDIPEGYSVSREKKERFSLILESASTNQTSMYLCASSLYFSGIRPQHFGDGTRLSIL.

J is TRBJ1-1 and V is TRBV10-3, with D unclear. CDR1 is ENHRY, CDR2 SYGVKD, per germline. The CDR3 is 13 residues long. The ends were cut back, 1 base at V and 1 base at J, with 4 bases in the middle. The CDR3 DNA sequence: TGTGCCATCAGTGAGTACAAGAACACTGAAGCTTTCTTT. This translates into CAISEYKNTEAFF.

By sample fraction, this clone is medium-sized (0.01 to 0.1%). The chain's CDR3 is CSVEGVGYGYTF. CDR3 bases: TGCAGCGTTGAAGGGGTTGGGTATGGCTACACCTTC. V is TRBV29-1 and J is TRBJ1-2; D is unresolved. Germline V gene sequence: CDR1 SQVTM, CDR2 ANQGSEA. V lost 1 base and J lost 5, with 8 bases in between. The CDR3 consists of 12 residues.

The CDR3 loop reads CASSWGHRNTEAFF. The CDR3 nucleotides read TGTGCCAGCAGCTGGGGACACAGGAACACTGAAGCTTTCTTT. This chain links TRBV11-2 with TRBJ1-1; TRBD1 might be the D (6 bases). CDR1 SGHAT and CDR2 FQNNGV come from the germline V gene. Trimming left V 4 bases short and J 1 base short, with 10 bases between. The CDR3 spans 14 residues. Variable domain in full (rest from reference TRBV11-2 and TRBJ1-1): EAGVAQSPRYKIIEKRQSVAFWCNPISGHATLYWYQQILGQGPKLLIQFQNNGVVDDSQLPKDRFSAERLKGVDSTLKIQPAKLEDSAVYLCASSWGHRNTEAFFGQGTRLTVV.

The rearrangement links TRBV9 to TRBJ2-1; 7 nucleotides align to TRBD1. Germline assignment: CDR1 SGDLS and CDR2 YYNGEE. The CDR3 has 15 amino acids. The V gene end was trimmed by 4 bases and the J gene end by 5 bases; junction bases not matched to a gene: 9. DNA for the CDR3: TGTGCCAGCAGCACGACAGGGTGGTCACACAATGAGCAGTTCTTC. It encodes CASSTTGWSHNEQFF.

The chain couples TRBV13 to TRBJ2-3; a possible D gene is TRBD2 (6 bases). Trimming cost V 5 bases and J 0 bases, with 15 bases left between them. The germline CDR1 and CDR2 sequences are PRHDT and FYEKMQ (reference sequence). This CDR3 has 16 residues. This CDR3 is CASSALPGRSTDTQYF. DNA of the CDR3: TGTGCCAGCAGCGCCCTGCCCGGGAGAAGCACAGATACGCAGTATTTT.

The CDR3 nucleotides are TGCAGCGTTTTGAAGGGATCGGGGGAGCAGTACTTC. Protein sequence: CSVLKGSGEQYF. The chain recombines TRBV29-1 with TRBJ2-7; a possible D gene is TRBD2 (5 bases). The V and J ends lost 5 bases and 7 bases respectively, with 15 bases between them. This CDR3 has 12 amino acids. Germline loops: CDR1 SQVTM, CDR2 ANQGSEA.

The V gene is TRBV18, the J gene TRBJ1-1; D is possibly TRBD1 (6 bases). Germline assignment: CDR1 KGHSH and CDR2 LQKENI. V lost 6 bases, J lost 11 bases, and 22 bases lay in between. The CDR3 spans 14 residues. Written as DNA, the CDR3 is TGTGCCAGCTCGACATATGAGGGGGAGACGAACGCTTTCTTT. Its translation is CASSTYEGETNAFF. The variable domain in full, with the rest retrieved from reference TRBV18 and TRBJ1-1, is NAGVMQNPRHLVRRRGQEARLRCSPMKGHSHVYWYRQLPEEGLKFMVYLQKENIIDESGMPKERFSAEFPKEGPSILRIQQVVRGDSAAYFCASSTYEGETNAFFGQGTRLTVV.

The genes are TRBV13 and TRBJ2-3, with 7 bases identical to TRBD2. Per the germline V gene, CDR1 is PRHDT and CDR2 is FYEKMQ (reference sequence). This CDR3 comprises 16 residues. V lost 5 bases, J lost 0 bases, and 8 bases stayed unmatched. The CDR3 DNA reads TGTGCCAGCAGCCCTGGAGCGGGGTCTAGCACAGATACGCAGTATTTT. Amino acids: CASSPGAGSSTDTQYF.

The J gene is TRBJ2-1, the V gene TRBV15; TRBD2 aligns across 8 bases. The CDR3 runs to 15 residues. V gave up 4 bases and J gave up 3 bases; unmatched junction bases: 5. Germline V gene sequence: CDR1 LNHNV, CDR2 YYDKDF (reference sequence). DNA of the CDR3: TGTGCCACCAGCATTAGGGCGGGGGGCTACAATGAGCAGTTCTTC. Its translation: CATSIRAGGYNEQFF.

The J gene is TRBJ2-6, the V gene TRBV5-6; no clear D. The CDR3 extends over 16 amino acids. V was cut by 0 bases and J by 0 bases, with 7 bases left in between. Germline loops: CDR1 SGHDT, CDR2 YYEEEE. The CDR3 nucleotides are TGTGCCAGCAGCTTGGTGGTCTCCTCTGGGGCCAACGTCCTGACTTTC. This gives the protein CASSLVVSSGANVLTF.

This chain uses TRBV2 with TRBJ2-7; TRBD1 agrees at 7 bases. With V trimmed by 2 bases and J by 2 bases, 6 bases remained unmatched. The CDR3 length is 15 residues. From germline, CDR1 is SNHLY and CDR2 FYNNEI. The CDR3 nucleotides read TGTGCCAGCAGTGAACTCTCAGGGGGTCCCTACGAGCAGTACTTC. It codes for CASSELSGGPYEQYF.

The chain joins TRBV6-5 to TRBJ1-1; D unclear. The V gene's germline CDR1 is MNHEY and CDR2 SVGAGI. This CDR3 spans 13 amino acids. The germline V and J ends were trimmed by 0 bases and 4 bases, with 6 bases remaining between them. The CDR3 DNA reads TGTGCCAGCAGTTACTCCTGGGCCACTGAAGCTTTCTTT. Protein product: CASSYSWATEAFF.

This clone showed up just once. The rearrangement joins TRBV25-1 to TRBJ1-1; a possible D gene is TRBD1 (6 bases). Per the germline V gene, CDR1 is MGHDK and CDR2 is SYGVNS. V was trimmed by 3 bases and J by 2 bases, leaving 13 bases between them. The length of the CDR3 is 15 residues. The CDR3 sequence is CASSDISGVNTEAFF. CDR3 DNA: TGTGCCAGCAGTGATATCTCAGGGGTTAACACTGAAGCTTTCTTT. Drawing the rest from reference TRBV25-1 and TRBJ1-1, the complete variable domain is EADIYQTPRYLVIGTGKKITLECSQTMGHDKMYWYQQDPGMELHLIHYSYGVNSTEKGDLSSESTVSRIRTEHFPLTLESARPSHTSQYLCASSDISGVNTEAFFGQGTRLTVV.

The CDR3 loop reads CAITSTGDHGYTF. The DNA of the CDR3 is TGTGCCATCACTTCGACAGGGGACCATGGCTACACCTTC. The rearrangement uses TRBV10-3 and TRBJ1-2, with 8 bases fitting TRBD1. The CDR3 extends over 13 amino acids. J gave up 6 bases and V 7 bases, and 7 bases lay outside the gene matches. Per the germline V gene, CDR1 is ENHRY and CDR2 is SYGVKD.

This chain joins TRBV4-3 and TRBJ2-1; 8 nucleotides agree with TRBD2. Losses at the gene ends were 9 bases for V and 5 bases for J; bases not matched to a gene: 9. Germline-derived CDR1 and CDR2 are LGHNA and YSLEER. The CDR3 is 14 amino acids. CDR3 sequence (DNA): TGCGCCAGAAGCGCGGGGGGCCCCAACAATGAGCAGTTCTTC. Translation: CARSAGGPNNEQFF.

As DNA, the CDR3 is TGCGCCAGCAGACACAACAGGGGGCGTGATCAGCCCCAGCATTTT. This translates into CASRHNRGRDQPQHF. This rearrangement joins TRBV10-2 to TRBJ1-5; 9 positions agree with TRBD1. V lost 6 bases to trimming and J lost 5 bases; unmatched junction nucleotides: 8. Germline-derived CDR1 and CDR2 are WSHSY and SAAADI. The CDR3 covers 15 residues.

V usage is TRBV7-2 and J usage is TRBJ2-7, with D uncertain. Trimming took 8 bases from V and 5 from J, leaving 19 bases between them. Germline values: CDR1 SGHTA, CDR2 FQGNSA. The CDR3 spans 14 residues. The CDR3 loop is CASAPSRARNEQYF. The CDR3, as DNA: TGTGCCAGCGCCCCGTCGAGAGCGAGAAACGAGCAGTACTTC.

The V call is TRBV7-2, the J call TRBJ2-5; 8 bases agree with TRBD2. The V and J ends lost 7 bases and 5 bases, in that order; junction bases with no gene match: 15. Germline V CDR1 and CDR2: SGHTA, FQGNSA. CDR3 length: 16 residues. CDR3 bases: TGTGCCAGCACACTGCCGGAAGCGGGAGCCGCGGAGACCCAGTACTTC. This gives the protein CASTLPEAGAAETQYF.

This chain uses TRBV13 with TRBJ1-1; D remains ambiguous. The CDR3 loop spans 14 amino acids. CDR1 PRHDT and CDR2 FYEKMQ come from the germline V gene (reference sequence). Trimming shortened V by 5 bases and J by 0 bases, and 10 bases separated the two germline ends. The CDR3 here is CASSPYRLNTEAFF. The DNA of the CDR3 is TGTGCCAGCAGCCCATATAGACTGAACACTGAAGCTTTCTTT.

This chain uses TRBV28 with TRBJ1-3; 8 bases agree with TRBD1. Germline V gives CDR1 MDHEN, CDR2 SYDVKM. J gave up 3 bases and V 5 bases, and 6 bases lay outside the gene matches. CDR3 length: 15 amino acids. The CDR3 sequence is CASSGQGMSGNTIYF. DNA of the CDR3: TGTGCCAGCAGTGGACAGGGTATGAGTGGAAACACCATATATTTT.

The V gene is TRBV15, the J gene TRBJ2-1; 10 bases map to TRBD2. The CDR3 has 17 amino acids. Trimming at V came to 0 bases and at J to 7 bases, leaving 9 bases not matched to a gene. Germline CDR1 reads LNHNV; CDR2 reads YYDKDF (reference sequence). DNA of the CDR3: TGTGCCACCAGCAGAGATCTGAGCGGGGGGGCTTGGAATGAGCAGTTCTTC. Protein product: CATSRDLSGGAWNEQFF.